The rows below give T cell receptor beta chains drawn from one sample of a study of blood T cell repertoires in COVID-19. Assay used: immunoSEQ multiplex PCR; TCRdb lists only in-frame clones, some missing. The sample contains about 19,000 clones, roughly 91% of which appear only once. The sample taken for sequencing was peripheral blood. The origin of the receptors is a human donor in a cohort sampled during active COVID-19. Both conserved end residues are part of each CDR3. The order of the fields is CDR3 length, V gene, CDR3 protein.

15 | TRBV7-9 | CASSDLTGLNTEAFF
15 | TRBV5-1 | CASSLRQGTSYEQYF
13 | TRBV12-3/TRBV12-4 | CASSLARGYGYTF
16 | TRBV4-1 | CASSQEPRAFSYEQYF
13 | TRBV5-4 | CASVELPNTEAFF
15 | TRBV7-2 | CASSLELAGGETQYF
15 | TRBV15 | CATRRGGQGFYEQYF
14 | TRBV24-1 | CATSDSSRGNGYTF
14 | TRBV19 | CASSVELSTYEQYF
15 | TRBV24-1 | CATSDPGQTPETQYF
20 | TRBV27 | CASSSWTGTSGERSSYEQYF
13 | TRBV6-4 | CASPRQGCEKLFF
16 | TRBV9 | CASSVNSGPTTGELFF
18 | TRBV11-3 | CASSFSPEGGGTYNEQFF
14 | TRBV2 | CASSDGKGGEKLFF
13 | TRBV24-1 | CATSNARATEAFF
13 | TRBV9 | CASSPLGADTQYF
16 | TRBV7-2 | CASSSPITRVNTEAFF
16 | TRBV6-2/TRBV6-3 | CASSYFRDRVNTEAFF
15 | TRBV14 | CASSHGSYRTYEQYF
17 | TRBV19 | CASSFLWTSGFHYEQYF
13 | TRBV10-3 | CAITDRGFDGYTF
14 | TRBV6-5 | CASGPSGVNYEQYF
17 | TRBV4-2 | CASSQAGLERTGYGYTF
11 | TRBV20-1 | CSAKSGLEAFF
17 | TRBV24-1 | CATSTGEGTAYNSPLHF
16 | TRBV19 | CASKTTSRAMNTEAFF